What follows are 14 T cell receptor beta chains derived from one specimen sequenced in a study of T cell clonotyping in hematopoietic cell transplantation. The data were produced by immunoSEQ multiplex PCR, yet TCRdb's version contains in-frame clones alone and is incomplete. Of under 5,000 clones in the sample, about 90% were seen once. Material: peripheral blood mononuclear cells. Source of these receptors: a man between 35 and 55 years old in good health. Some clones in this sample may be carry-over from other donors' samples.

This chain uses TRBV6-6 with TRBJ1-1; possibly TRBD1 for D (6 bases). The CDR3 loop spans 13 amino acids. CDR1 and CDR2 (germline): MNHNY, SVGAGI (reference sequence). Deletions cut 5 bases from V and 5 bases from J, with 12 bases between. CDR3 region: CASSLQGRTEAFF. CDR3 bases: TGTGCCAGCAGTCTACAGGGACGAACTGAAGCTTTCTTT.

A few counts support this clone. The chain is built from TRBV15 and TRBJ1-5; D is unclear. Germline V gene lookup returns CDR1 LNHNV and CDR2 YYDKDF (reference sequence). V lost 8 bases, J lost 0 bases, and 5 bases lay in between. This CDR3 has 12 amino acids. The chain's CDR3 is CATSNSNQPQHF. The CDR3 DNA reads TGTGCCACCTCCAATAGCAATCAGCCCCAGCATTTT.

The rearrangement joins TRBV27 to TRBJ2-3, with 8 bases fitting TRBD2. CDR3 size: 14 residues. V was pared by 5 bases and J by 4 bases, with 5 bases of the junction left unmatched. Germline V gene lookup returns CDR1 MNHEY and CDR2 SMNVEV (reference sequence). The DNA of the CDR3 is TGTGCCAGCAGTCAGCGGGAGTCCTCAGATACGCAGTATTTT. This codes for CASSQRESSDTQYF.

The V and J genes are TRBV6-5 and TRBJ2-7, with D hard to call. The germline gives CDR1 MNHEY, CDR2 SVGAGI. V was cut by 2 bases and J by 3 bases, with 8 bases left in between. The CDR3 runs 13 residues. CDR3 coding DNA: TGTGCCAGCAGTTACGGCGCCCGCTACGAGCAGTACTTC. It translates to CASSYGARYEQYF.

This chain connects TRBV10-3 to TRBJ1-2; unclear D gene. V lost 6 bases to trimming and J lost 8 bases, with 13 bases between them. The germline gives CDR1 ENHRY, CDR2 SYGVKD. This CDR3 is built from 12 residues. The CDR3 DNA reads TGTGCCATCAGCGGGCCCAATGGCGGCTACACCTTC. Translated, it gives CAISGPNGGYTF.

The V call is TRBV12-5, the J call TRBJ2-7; no clear D. The CDR3 is 14 amino acids. The ends were cut back, 7 bases at V and 2 bases at J, with 15 bases in the middle. Germline CDR1 LGHNT, CDR2 FRNRAP. CDR3 in DNA: TGTGCTAGTGCCATCGGCCACAGTGCCTACGAGCAGTACTTC. It specifies CASAIGHSAYEQYF. Together with reference TRBV12-5 and TRBJ2-7, the CDR3 gives the full variable domain: DARVTQTPRHKVTEMGQEVTMRCQPILGHNTVFWYRQTMMQGLELLAYFRNRAPLDDSGMPKDRFSAEMPDATLATLKIQPSEPRDSAVYFCASAIGHSAYEQYFGPGTRLTVT.

This chain links TRBV15 with TRBJ2-5; D may be TRBD1 (6 bases). With 3 bases removed from V and 1 base from J, the gap between germline ends came to 9 bases. Germline CDR1 is LNHNV and CDR2 is YYDKDF (reference sequence). The CDR3 loop spans 14 amino acids. The CDR3 spells CATSRGQIQETQYF. In DNA form, the CDR3 reads TGTGCCACCAGCAGGGGACAAATCCAAGAGACCCAGTACTTC.

This rearrangement joins TRBV27 to TRBJ1-5, with a weak D call TRBD1 (6 bases). The V end lost 5 bases, the J end lost 6 bases, and 14 bases lay between the germline ends. Germline V gene sequence: CDR1 MNHEY, CDR2 SMNVEV (reference sequence). The CDR3 length is 14 residues. The CDR3 spells CASSSGGGPQPQHF. CDR3 nucleotides: TGTGCCAGCAGTAGTGGGGGGGGGCCTCAGCCCCAGCATTTT.

This chain uses TRBV5-1 with TRBJ2-5; 11 bases line up with TRBD2. V shed 4 bases and J 2 bases; nucleotides not matched to a gene: 10. Germline lookup yields CDR1 SGHRS and CDR2 YFSETQ. The CDR3 sequence is 17 residues long. The CDR3 nucleotides are TGCGCCAGCAGCCTAGGAGCTCTAGCGGGGGGACAAGAGACCCAGTACTTC. Amino acids: CASSLGALAGGQETQYF.

This sequence joins TRBV5-1 and TRBJ1-1; the D gene is possibly TRBD1 (6 bases). CDR3 length equals 15 residues. V was trimmed by 0 bases and J by 4 bases, leaving 13 bases between them. Germline V lookup: CDR1 SGHRS, CDR2 YFSETQ. CDR3 sequence (DNA): TGCGCCAGCAGCTTGGATCGGGGGCGTATCACTGAAGCTTTCTTT. This translates into CASSLDRGRITEAFF.

The V call is TRBV2, the J call TRBJ2-2; perhaps TRBD2 as D (6 bases). V lost 4 bases and J lost 6, with 21 bases in between. This CDR3 is 17 amino acids long. Germline V gene lookup returns CDR1 SNHLY and CDR2 FYNNEI. The CDR3 protein is CASSGSGGMGGPGELFF. For the CDR3, the DNA is TGTGCCAGCAGTGGGTCCGGAGGGATGGGGGGTCCCGGGGAGCTGTTTTTT.

The CDR3, as DNA: TGTGCCAGCAGGGCCTGGTTGTCGGATACGCAGTATTTT. Its translation is CASRAWLSDTQYF. The gene calls are TRBV27 and TRBJ2-3; the D is unclear. Trimming removed 6 bases at V and 6 bases at J, with 13 bases between. Germline CDR1 reads MNHEY; CDR2 reads SMNVEV (reference sequence). The CDR3 loop spans 13 amino acids.

V usage is TRBV19 and J usage is TRBJ1-2; D is possibly TRBD1 (6 bases). The ends were cut back, 5 bases at V and 4 bases at J, with 17 bases in the middle. The CDR3 sequence is 15 residues long. Germline CDR1 and CDR2: LNHDA and SQIVND (reference sequence). The CDR3 region has the DNA TGTGCCAGTAGTTGGGGGTCGGACAGAATCTATGGCTACACCTTC. This sequence encodes CASSWGSDRIYGYTF.

This clone was detected only once. The chain combines TRBV25-1 with TRBJ1-1, with TRBD1 as a possible D gene (5 bases). Deletions cut 1 base from V and 0 bases from J, with 12 bases between. The CDR3 sequence is 16 residues long. CDR1 and CDR2 (germline): MGHDK, SYGVNS. The CDR3 coding sequence is TGTGCCAGCAGTGAATGGGGGGTCACTATGAACACTGAAGCTTTCTTT. Translating gives CASSEWGVTMNTEAFF. Looking up the rest from reference TRBV25-1 and TRBJ1-1 gives the full variable domain: EADIYQTPRYLVIGTGKKITLECSQTMGHDKMYWYQQDPGMELHLIHYSYGVNSTEKGDLSSESTVSRIRTEHFPLTLESARPSHTSQYLCASSEWGVTMNTEAFFGQGTRLTVV.